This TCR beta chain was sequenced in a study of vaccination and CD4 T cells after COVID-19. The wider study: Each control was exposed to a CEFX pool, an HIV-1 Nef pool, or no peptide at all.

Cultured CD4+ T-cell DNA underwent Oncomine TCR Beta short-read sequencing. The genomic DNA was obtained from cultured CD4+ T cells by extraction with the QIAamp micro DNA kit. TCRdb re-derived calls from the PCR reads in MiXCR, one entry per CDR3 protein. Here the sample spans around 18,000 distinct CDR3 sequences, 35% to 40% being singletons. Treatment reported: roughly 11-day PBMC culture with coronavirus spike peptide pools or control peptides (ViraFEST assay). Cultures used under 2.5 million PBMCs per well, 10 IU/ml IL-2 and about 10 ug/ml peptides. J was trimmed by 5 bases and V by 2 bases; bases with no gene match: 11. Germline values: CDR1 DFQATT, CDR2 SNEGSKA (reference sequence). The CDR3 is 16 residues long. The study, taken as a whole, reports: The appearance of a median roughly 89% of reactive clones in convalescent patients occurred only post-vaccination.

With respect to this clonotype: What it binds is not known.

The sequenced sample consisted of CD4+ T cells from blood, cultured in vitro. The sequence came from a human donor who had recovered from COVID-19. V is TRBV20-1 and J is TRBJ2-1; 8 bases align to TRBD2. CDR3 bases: TGCAGTGCTAGACCAATGTCTAGCGGGTGGAACAATGAGCAGTTCTTC. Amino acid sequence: CSARPMSSGWNNEQFF.